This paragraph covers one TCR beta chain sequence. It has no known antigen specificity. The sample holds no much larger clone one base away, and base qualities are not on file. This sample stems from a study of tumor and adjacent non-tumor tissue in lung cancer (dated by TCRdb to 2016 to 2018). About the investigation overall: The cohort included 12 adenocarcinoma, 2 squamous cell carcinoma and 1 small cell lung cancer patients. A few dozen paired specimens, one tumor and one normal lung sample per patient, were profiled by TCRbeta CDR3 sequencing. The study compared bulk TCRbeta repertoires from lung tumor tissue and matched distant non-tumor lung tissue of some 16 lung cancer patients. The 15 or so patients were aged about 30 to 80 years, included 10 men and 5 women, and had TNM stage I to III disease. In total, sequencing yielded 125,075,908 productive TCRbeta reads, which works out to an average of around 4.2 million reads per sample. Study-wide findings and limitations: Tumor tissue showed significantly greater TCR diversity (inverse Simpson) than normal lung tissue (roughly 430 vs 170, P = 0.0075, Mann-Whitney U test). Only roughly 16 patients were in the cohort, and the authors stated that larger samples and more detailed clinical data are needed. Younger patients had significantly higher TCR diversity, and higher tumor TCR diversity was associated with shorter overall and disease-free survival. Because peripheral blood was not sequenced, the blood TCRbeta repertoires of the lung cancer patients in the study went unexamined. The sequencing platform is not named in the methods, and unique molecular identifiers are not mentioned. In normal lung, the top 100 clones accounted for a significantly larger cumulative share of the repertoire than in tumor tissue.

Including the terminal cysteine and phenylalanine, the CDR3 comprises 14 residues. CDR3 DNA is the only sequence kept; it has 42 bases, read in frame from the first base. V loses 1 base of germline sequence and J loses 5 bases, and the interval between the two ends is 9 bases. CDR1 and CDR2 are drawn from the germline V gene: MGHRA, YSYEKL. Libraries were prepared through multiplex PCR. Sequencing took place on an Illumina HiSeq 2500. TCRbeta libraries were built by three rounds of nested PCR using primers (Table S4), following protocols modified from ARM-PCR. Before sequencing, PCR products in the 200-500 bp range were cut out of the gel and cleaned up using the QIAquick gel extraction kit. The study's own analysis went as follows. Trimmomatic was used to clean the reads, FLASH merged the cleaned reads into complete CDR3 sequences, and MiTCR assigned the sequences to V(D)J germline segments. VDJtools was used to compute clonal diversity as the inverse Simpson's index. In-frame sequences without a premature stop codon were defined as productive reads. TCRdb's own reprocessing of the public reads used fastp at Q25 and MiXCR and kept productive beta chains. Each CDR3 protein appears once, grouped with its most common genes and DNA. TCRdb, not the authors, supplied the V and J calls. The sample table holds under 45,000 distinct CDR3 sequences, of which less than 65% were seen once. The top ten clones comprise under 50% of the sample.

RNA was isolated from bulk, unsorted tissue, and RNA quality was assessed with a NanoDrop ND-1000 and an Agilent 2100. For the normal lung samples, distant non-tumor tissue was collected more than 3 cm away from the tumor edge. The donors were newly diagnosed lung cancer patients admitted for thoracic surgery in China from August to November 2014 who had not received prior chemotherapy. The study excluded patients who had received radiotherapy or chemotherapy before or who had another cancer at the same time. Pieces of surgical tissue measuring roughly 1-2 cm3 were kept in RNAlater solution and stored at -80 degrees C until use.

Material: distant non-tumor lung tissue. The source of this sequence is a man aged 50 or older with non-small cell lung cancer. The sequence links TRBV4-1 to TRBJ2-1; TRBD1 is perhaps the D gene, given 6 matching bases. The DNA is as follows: TGCGCCAGCAGCCAAGCTGACAGGAACAATGAGCAGTTCTTC. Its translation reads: CASSQADRNNEQFF.